Listed below are T cell receptor beta chains from one sample, sequenced in a study of blood T cell repertoires in COVID-19. Assay: immunoSEQ multiplex PCR; the TCRdb copy retains only in-frame clones and omits some. This table holds more than 200,000 clones, more than 70% found once. The material sequenced was peripheral blood. These receptors came from a woman aged 55 to 70 with acute or convalescent COVID-19. Each CDR3 is given with its conserved first and last residue. Fields, in order: J gene, D gene, CDR3 length, V gene, CDR3 DNA, CDR3 protein. A D gene is named only where the DNA matches it firmly.

>TRBJ2-7|TRBD2|15|TRBV6-4
TGTGCCAGCAGTTTCCTTAGCGGGGCCTCCTACGAGCAGTACTTC
CASSFLSGASYEQYF
>TRBJ2-5|.|15|TRBV7-6
TGTGCCAGCAGCTTCGGACAGCGCGTCGGGGAGACCCAGTACTTC
CASSFGQRVGETQYF
>TRBJ1-6|TRBD1|18|TRBV30
TGTGCCTGGAGGACCCTCGGGACAGAGGGGGGCTCTAATTCACCCCTCCACTTT
CAWRTLGTEGGSNSPLHF
>TRBJ1-5|.|14|TRBV10-2
TGCGCCAGGCTCCAGGGTTTGGGCAATCAGCCCCAGCATTTT
CARLQGLGNQPQHF
>TRBJ2-7|.|12|TRBV5-1
TGCGCCAGCAGCGTTGCGGCCTACGAGCAGTACTTC
CASSVAAYEQYF
>TRBJ2-7|.|14|TRBV18
TGTGCCAGCTCACCGCGGGACTGGTCCTACGAGCAGTACTTC
CASSPRDWSYEQYF
>TRBJ1-1|.|15|TRBV6-2/TRBV6-3
TGTGCCAGCAGTTACTCCCGCGTCCGCGGCACTGAAGCTTTCTTT
CASSYSRVRGTEAFF
>TRBJ1-3|TRBD1|16|TRBV9
TGTGCCAGCAGCGTAGGACAGGGGGGCTCTGGAAACACCATATATTTT
CASSVGQGGSGNTIYF
>TRBJ2-1|TRBD2|17|TRBV24-1
TGTGCCACCAGTGATCCCGGGACTAGCGGCCCCTACAATGAGCAGTTCTTC
CATSDPGTSGPYNEQFF
>TRBJ2-5|.|17|TRBV5-4
TGTGCCAGCAGCCCCGGCGGGACCCGGGGGTTCCAAGAGACCCAGTACTTC
CASSPGGTRGFQETQYF
>TRBJ2-1|.|17|TRBV10-3
TGTGCCTCCCAAGGTAGGGAAGGAGGGGCCTCCTACAATGAGCAGTTCTTC
CASQGREGGASYNEQFF